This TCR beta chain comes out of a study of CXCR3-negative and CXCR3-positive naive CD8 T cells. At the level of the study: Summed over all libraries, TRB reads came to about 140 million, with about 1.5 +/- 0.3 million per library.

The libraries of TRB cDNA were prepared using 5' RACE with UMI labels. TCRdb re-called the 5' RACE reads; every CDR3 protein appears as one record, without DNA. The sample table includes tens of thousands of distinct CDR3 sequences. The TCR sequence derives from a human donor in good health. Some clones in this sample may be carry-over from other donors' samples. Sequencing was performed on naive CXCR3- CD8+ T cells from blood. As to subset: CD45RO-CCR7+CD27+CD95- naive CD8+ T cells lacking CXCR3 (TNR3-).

The CDR3: CASSLPRTRKETQYF. The gene calls are TRBV28 and TRBJ2-5; the TCRdb call, TRBD2, lacks DNA for checking. The CDR3 extends over 15 amino acids. CDR1 is MDHEN, CDR2 SYDVKM, per germline.